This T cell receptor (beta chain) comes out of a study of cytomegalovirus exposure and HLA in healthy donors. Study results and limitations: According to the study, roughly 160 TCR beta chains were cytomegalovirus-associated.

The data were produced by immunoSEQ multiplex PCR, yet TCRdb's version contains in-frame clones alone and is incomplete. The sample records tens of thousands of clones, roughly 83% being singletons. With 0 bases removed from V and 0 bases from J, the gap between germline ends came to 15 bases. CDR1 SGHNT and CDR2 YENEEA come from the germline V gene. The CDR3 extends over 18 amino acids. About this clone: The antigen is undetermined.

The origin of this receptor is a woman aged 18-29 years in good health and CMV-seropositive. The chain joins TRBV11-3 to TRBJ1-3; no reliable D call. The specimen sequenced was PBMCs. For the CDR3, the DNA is TGTGCCAGCAGCTTAGATAGCGCAGGCCCTCTCTCTGGAAACACCATATATTTT. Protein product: CASSLDSAGPLSGNTIYF.